This paragraph covers one TCR beta chain sequence. Its specificity is unknown. Version v3.0 of the immunoSEQ assay ran at survey level. Using immunoSEQ multiplex PCR, the repertoire was profiled, and TCRdb retains in-frame clones only, with some absent. The table records tens of thousands of clones, about 94% of them present only once. Trimming removed 1 base at V and 7 bases at J, with 17 bases between. CDR1 is SEHNR, CDR2 FQNEAQ, per germline (reference sequence). The CDR3 extends over 15 amino acids. Ahead of DNA extraction, samples held 1-10 million cryopreserved PBMC each. The sample originates from a study of long-term antiretroviral therapy in people with HIV. Overall study context: The study's earliest collections predate the 2015 immediate-ART recommendation by about a decade. General study findings and limits: Blood dating 2004 to 2017 may reflect older ART regimens. In HIV, the repertoires covered a tighter span of CDR3 lengths than in controls.

This rearrangement joins TRBV7-9 to TRBJ2-7; D unclear. The starting material was unsorted PBMCs, obtained just over 7.2 years after starting antiretroviral therapy. The sequence derives from a man aged 45-65 years with HIV. CDR3 region: CASSLGPTQVGEQYF. DNA for the CDR3: TGTGCCAGCAGCTTAGGCCCTACCCAGGTGGGGGAGCAGTACTTC.